This T cell receptor (beta chain) was sequenced in a study of cytomegalovirus exposure and HLA in healthy donors. Overall study findings and caveats: An analysis done earlier found most TCR beta V segments productive about 87% or about 30% of the time.

This clone was recorded once. Its antigen is currently unknown. The PCR used 60 Vbeta and 13 Jbeta primers. The method was immunoSEQ multiplex PCR; TCRdb's version includes in-frame clones alone and lacks a portion of them. The sample has about 230,000 clones; roughly 73% are singletons. V lost 0 bases, J lost 4 bases, and 17 bases lay in between. Per germline, CDR1 SGHRS and CDR2 YFSETQ. CDR3 length equals 16 residues. Sequencing was performed on PBMCs. The genes are TRBV5-1 and TRBJ2-7, with D perhaps TRBD2 (5 bases). This receptor was identified in a boy aged 5 to 17 in good health and CMV-seronegative. The CDR3 loop is CASSLGESGVGYEQYF. In DNA form, the CDR3 reads TGCGCCAGCAGCTTGGGGGAGAGTGGTGTAGGTTACGAGCAGTACTTC.